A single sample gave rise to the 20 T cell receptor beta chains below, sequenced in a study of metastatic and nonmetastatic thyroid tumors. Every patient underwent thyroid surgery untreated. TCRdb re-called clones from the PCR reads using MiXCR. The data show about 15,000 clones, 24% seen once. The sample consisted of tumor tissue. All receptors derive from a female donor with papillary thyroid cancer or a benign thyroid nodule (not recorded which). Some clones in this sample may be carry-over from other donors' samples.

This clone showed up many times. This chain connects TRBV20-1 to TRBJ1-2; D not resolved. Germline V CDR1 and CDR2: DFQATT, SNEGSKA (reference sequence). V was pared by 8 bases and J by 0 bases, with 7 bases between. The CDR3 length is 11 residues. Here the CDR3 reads CSLSTNYGYTF. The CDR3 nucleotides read TGCAGTTTGTCCACTAACTATGGCTACACCTTC.

CDR3 sequence: CASSPDTESFF. The CDR3 DNA sequence: TGTGCCAGCAGCCCGGACACTGAGTCTTTCTTT. The chain joins TRBV11-2 to TRBJ1-1; D is perhaps TRBD1 (5 bases). The CDR3 totals 11 residues. The V gene's germline CDR1 is SGHAT and CDR2 FQNNGV. With 5 bases removed from V and 12 bases from J, the gap between germline ends came to 13 bases.

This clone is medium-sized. CDR3 coding DNA: TGTGCCATCAGTGATCCGCGGGACAGGGGCAATCAGCCCCAGCATTTT. Its translation: CAISDPRDRGNQPQHF. This sequence joins TRBV10-3 and TRBJ1-5, with TRBD1 matching 9 bases. Germline trimming cut 3 bases from V and 2 bases from J; bases unmatched to any gene: 5. From germline, CDR1 is ENHRY and CDR2 SYGVKD. The CDR3 spans 16 residues.

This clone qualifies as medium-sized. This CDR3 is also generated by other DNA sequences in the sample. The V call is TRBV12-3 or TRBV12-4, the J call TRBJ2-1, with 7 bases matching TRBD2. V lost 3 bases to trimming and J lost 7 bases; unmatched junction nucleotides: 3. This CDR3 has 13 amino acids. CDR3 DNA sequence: TGTGCCAGCAGTTTGGGACTACGAAATGAGCAGTTCTTC. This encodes CASSLGLRNEQFF.

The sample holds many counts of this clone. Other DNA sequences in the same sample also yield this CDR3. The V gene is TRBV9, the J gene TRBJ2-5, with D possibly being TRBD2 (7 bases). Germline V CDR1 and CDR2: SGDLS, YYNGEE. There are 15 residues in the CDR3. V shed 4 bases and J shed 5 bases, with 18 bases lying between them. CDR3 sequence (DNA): TGTGCCAGCAGCCCTACTGGGGGGGCTGGGGAGACCCAGTACTTC. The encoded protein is CASSPTGGAGETQYF.

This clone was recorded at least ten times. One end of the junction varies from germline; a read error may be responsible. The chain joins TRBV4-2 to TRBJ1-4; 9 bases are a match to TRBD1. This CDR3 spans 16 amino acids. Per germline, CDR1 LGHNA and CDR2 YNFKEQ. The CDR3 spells CANSQEAGTGNEKLFF. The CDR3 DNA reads TGTGCCAACAGCCAAGAGGCCGGGACAGGGAACGAAAAACTGTTTTTT.

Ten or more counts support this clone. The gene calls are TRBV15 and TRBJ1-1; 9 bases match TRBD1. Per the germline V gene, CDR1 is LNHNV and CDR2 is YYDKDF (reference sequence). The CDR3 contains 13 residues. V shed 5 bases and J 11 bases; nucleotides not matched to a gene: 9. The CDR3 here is CATSPRDRDPAFF. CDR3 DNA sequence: TGTGCCACCAGCCCCCGGGACAGGGACCCGGCTTTCTTT.

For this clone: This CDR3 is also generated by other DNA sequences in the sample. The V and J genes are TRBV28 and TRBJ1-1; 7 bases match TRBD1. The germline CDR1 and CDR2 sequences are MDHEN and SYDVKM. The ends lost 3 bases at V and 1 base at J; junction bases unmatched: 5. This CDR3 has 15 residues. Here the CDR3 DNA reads TGTGCCAGCAGTTTTTTCCGGACAGGGAACACTGAAGCTTTCTTT. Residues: CASSFFRTGNTEAFF.

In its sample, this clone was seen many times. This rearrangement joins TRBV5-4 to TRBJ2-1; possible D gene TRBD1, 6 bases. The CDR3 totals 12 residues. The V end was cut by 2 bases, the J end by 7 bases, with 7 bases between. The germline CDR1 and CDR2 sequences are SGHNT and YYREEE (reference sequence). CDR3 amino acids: CASSLTGNEQFF. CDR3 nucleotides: TGTGCCAGCAGCTTAACAGGGAATGAGCAGTTCTTC.

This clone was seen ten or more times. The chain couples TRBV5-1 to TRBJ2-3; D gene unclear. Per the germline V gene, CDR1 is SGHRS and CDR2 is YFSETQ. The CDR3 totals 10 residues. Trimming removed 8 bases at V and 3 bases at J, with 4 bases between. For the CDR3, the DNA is TGCGCCAGGACGACAGATACGCAGTATTTT. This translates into CARTTDTQYF.

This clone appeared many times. The CDR3 DNA follows: TGTGCCAGCAGCTTAGCGGTAGGCGAGCAGTACTTC. Protein product: CASSLAVGEQYF. The chain recombines TRBV5-6 with TRBJ2-7, with a possible D match to TRBD2 (5 bases). The CDR3 length is 12 residues. Germline CDR1 is SGHDT and CDR2 is YYEEEE. The germline V and J ends were trimmed by 2 bases and 6 bases, with 9 bases remaining between them.

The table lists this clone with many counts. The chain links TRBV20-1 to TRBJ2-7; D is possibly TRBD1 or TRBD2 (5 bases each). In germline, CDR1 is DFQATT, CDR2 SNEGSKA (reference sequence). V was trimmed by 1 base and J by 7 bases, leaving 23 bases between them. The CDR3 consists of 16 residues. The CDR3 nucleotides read TGCAGTGCTAGAGTTCGTCGGGGACGGGGTTATTGGGAGCAGTACTTC. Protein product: CSARVRRGRGYWEQYF.

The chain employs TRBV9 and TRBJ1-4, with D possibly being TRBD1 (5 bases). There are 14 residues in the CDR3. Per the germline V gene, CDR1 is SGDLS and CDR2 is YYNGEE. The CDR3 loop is CVGSPTVGNEKLFF. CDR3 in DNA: TGTGTCGGCAGCCCGACAGTAGGTAATGAAAAACTGTTTTTT. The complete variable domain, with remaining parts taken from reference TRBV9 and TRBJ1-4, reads DSGVTQTPKHLITATGQRVTLRCSPRSGDLSVYWYQQSLDQGLQFLIQYYNGEERAKGNILERFSAQQFPDLHSELNLSSLELGDSALYFCVGSPTVGNEKLFFGSGTQLSVL.

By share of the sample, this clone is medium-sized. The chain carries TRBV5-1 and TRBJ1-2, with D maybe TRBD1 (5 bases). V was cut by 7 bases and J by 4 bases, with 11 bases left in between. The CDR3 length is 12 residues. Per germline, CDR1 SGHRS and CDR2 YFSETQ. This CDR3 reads CASGGVGYGYTF. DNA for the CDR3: TGCGCCAGCGGGGGTGTGGGCTATGGCTACACCTTC. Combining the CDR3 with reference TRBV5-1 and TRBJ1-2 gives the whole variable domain KAGVTQTPRYLIKTRGQQVTLSCSPISGHRSVSWYQQTPGQGLQFLFEYFSETQRNKGNFPGRFSGRQFSNSRSEMNVSTLELGDSALYLCASGGVGYGYTFGSGTRLTVV.

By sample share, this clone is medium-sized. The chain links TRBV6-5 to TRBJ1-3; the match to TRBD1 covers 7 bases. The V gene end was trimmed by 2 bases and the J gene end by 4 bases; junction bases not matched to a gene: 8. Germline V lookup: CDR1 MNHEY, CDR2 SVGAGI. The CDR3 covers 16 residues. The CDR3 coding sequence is TGTGCCAGCAGTTACATGACAGGGAAGACGGGAAACACCATATATTTT. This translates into CASSYMTGKTGNTIYF.

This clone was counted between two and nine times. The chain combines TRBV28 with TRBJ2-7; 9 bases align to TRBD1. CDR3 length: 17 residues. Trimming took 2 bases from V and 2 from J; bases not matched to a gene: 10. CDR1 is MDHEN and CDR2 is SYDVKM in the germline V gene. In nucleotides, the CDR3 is TGTGCCAGCAGTTTACCCCAAACGGGACAGGGAGCCTACGAGCAGTACTTC. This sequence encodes CASSLPQTGQGAYEQYF.

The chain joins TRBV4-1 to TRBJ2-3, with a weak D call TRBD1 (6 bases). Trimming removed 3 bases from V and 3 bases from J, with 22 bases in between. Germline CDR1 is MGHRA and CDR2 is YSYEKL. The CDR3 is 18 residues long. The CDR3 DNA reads TGCGCCAGCAGCCATGGGCCACGGACAGCCGCTCGAACAGATACGCAGTATTTT. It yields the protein CASSHGPRTAARTDTQYF.

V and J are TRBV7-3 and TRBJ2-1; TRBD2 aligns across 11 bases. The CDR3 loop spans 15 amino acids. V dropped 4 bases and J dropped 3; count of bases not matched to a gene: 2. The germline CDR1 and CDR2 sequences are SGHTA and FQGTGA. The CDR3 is CASSSGLAGYNEQFF. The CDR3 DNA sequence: TGTGCCAGCAGCTCAGGACTAGCGGGCTACAATGAGCAGTTCTTC.

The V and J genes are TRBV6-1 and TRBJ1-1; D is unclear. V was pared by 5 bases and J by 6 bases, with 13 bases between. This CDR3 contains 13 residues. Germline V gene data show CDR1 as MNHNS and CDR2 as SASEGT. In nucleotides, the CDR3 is TGTGCCAGCAGTCCGTATATTGAGCCTGAAGCTTTCTTT. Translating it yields CASSPYIEPEAFF.

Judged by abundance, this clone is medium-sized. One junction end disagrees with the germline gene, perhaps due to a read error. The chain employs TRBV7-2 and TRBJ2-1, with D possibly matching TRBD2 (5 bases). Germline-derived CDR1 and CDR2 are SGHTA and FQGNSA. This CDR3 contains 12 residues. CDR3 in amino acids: CASSSNREKEVF. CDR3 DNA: TGTGCCAGCAGCTCGAACCGGGAAAAGGAGGTCTTC.